The 8 T cell receptor beta chains listed next were all sequenced from one sample in a study of CD8 T cells in Susac syndrome. RNA, at about 0.45 to 1 ug, was reverse transcribed with random hexamers. MiXCR, applied by TCRdb to the immunoSEQ multiplex PCR reads, yields one record per CDR3 protein. The sample gives fewer than 200,000 distinct CDR3 sequences, roughly 95% of which show up once; about 0.16% is in the top ten. Input material: CD8+ T cells from PBMCs. These receptors were taken from a human donor with multiple sclerosis.

V usage is TRBV19 and J usage is TRBJ1-6; D remains ambiguous. Germline CDR1 LNHDA, CDR2 SQIVND (reference sequence). The CDR3 is 12 amino acids. The V end lost 8 bases, the J end lost 11 bases, and 13 bases lay between the germline ends. CDR3 sequence: CASQDFLTPLHF. CDR3 sequence (DNA): TGTGCCAGTCAGGATTTCCTCACACCCCTCCACTTT. Using reference TRBV19 and TRBJ1-6 for the parts outside the CDR3, the full variable domain is DGGITQSPKYLFRKEGQNVTLSCEQNLNHDAMYWYRQDPGQGLRLIYYSQIVNDFQKGDIAEGYSVSREKKESFPLTVTSAQKNPTAFYLCASQDFLTPLHFGNGTRLTVT.

The rearrangement links TRBV14 to TRBJ2-1, with D possibly being TRBD1 (5 bases). The CDR3 spans 16 residues. The ends were cut back, 1 base at V and 6 bases at J, with 16 bases in the middle. From germline, CDR1 is SGHDN and CDR2 FVKESK. The CDR3 DNA reads as TGTGCCAGCAGCCAAGTCACGCAGGGCGAACTCAATGAGCAGTTCTTC. Translating it yields CASSQVTQGELNEQFF.

This chain joins TRBV4-1 and TRBJ2-1; D remains unclear. The CDR3 sequence is 15 residues long. The ends were cut back, 6 bases at V and 9 bases at J, with 21 bases in the middle. The germline V gene has CDR1 MGHRA and CDR2 YSYEKL. CDR3 sequence: CASRSGNLELGEQFF. The DNA of the CDR3 is TGCGCCAGCAGGTCCGGAAATCTGGAGTTGGGTGAGCAGTTCTTC.

This rearrangement joins TRBV3-1 to TRBJ2-5; 7 bases agree with TRBD2. Losses at the gene ends were 5 bases for V and 4 bases for J; bases not matched to a gene: 16. Germline CDR1 LGHDT, CDR2 YNNKEL (reference sequence). The CDR3 totals 17 residues. The CDR3 DNA sequence: TGTGCCAGCAGCGCCGCTATGATACTAGCGCAGGTAGAGACCCAGTACTTC. The encoded protein is CASSAAMILAQVETQYF.

The J gene is TRBJ2-3, the V gene TRBV12-3 or TRBV12-4; D might be TRBD1 (8 bases). The CDR3 contains 14 residues. V was shortened by 10 bases and J by 1 base, with 15 bases between the two germline ends. CDR3 amino acids: CATRGDRRTDTQYF. The CDR3, as DNA: TGTGCCACACGGGGGGACAGGCGCACAGATACGCAGTATTTT.

V and J are TRBV27 and TRBJ2-1, with 10 bases fitting TRBD2. The trim removed 6 bases at V and 5 bases at J, leaving 7 bases unmatched. Germline CDR1 is MNHEY and CDR2 is SMNVEV (reference sequence). The CDR3 has 15 amino acids. In nucleotides, the CDR3 is TGTGCCAGCAGGATTTTTAGCGGGGGGAACAATGAGCAGTTCTTC. Protein: CASRIFSGGNNEQFF.

The chain combines TRBV6-5 with TRBJ1-5, with D unclear. V lost 5 bases, J lost 11 bases, and 10 bases lay in between. This CDR3 is built from 11 residues. CDR1 is MNHEY, CDR2 SVGAGI, per germline. Here the CDR3 reads CASSEVGAQHF. The CDR3 nucleotides read TGTGCCAGCAGTGAAGTCGGTGCCCAGCATTTT.

This chain links TRBV20-1 with TRBJ2-1; 9 nucleotides match TRBD2. CDR3 length: 15 residues. V gave up 5 bases and J gave up 7 bases; unmatched junction bases: 12. Germline V lookup: CDR1 DFQATT, CDR2 SNEGSKA (reference sequence). DNA for the CDR3: TGCAGTGCTCTCTTAGTTCTAGCGGGACTAAATGAGCAGTTCTTC. Translating gives CSALLVLAGLNEQFF.